What follows are 17 T cell receptor beta chains derived from one specimen sequenced in a study of naive and memory T cell subsets. Amplification of ligated cDNA took four PCR rounds with SP2 and nested alpha and beta constant primers. Via MiXCR, TCRdb re-called the 5' RACE reads, giving one row per CDR3 protein. The profile covers around 30,000 distinct CDR3 sequences, with roughly 17% appearing a single time and around 2.6% taken by the ten largest. The library had UMIs added by 3' ligation of an oligonucleotide to TCR cDNA. Receptor source: a female donor in good health.

The sample holds many counts of this clonotype. This rearrangement joins TRBV15 to TRBJ2-5, with D unresolved. The germline V gene encodes CDR1 LNHNV and CDR2 YYDKDF (reference sequence). V lost 1 base to trimming and J lost 3 bases, with 12 bases between them. The length of the CDR3 is 15 residues. CDR3 DNA: TGTGCCACCAGCAGAGTCAGGCTGGTGGAAGAGACCCAGTACTTC. This codes for CATSRVRLVEETQYF.

This chain uses TRBV6-5 with TRBJ1-1; D may be TRBD1 (5 bases). This CDR3 has 13 amino acids. The V gene's germline CDR1 is MNHEY and CDR2 SVGAGI. Trimming stripped 7 bases from V and 3 bases from J, with 12 bases between. The CDR3 DNA sequence: TGTGCCAGCACGCGGGGGACGGACACTGAAGCTTTCTTT. Its translation is CASTRGTDTEAFF.

This clonotype showed up many times. This chain uses TRBV20-1 with TRBJ1-2; 7 bases agree with TRBD1. Per the germline V gene, CDR1 is DFQATT and CDR2 is SNEGSKA (reference sequence). V gave up 5 bases and J gave up 5 bases; unmatched junction bases: 8. The CDR3 spans 13 residues. CDR3: CSALPGQSYGYTF. In DNA form, the CDR3 reads TGCAGTGCTCTACCGGGACAGTCGTATGGCTACACCTTC.

There are many counts of this clonotype. The CDR3 DNA reads as TGCAGCGTTGAAGATGACGAGGGTGAGCAGTACTTC. Translation gives CSVEDDEGEQYF. This sequence joins TRBV29-1 and TRBJ2-7, with D maybe TRBD2 (5 bases). The germline V and J ends were trimmed by 0 bases and 7 bases, with 10 bases remaining between them. Germline CDR1 and CDR2: SQVTM and ANQGSEA. The CDR3 is 12 residues long.

CDR3 residues: CASTPGGAGLRDTQYF. The CDR3, as DNA: TGTGCCAGCACCCCAGGGGGCGCAGGTCTACGAGATACGCAGTATTTT. V is TRBV12-3 or TRBV12-4 and J is TRBJ2-3; 8 bases align to TRBD1. The CDR3 consists of 16 residues. With 7 bases clipped from V and 5 bases from J, the junction kept 14 bases outside the gene matches.

The V gene is TRBV12-3 or TRBV12-4, the J gene TRBJ2-7; D remains unclear. The V and J ends lost 5 bases and 6 bases respectively, with 8 bases between them. The CDR3 is 11 residues long. The CDR3 nucleotides read TGTGCCAGCAGTGTCCATGGCGAGCAGTACTTC. Translation: CASSVHGEQYF.

The chain uses TRBV11-2 and TRBJ2-2; a possible D gene is TRBD1 (6 bases). The CDR3 loop spans 16 amino acids. Germline CDR1 is SGHAT and CDR2 is FQNNGV. Trimming took 5 bases from V and 4 from J, leaving 17 bases between them. The DNA for the CDR3 is TGTGCCAGCAGCCTGATTCAGGGGTCGGGCACCGGGGAGCTGTTTTTT. It yields the protein CASSLIQGSGTGELFF. The variable domain in full, with the rest retrieved from reference TRBV11-2 and TRBJ2-2, is EAGVAQSPRYKIIEKRQSVAFWCNPISGHATLYWYQQILGQGPKLLIQFQNNGVVDDSQLPKDRFSAERLKGVDSTLKIQPAKLEDSAVYLCASSLIQGSGTGELFFGEGSRLTVL.

This clonotype was detected ten times or more. This chain links TRBV29-1 with TRBJ2-2; 7 nucleotides match TRBD1. The CDR3 is 14 residues long. Per the germline V gene, CDR1 is SQVTM and CDR2 is ANQGSEA. Unmatched junction bases numbered 4, after V lost 5 bases and J lost 1 base. DNA for the CDR3: TGCAGCGTTTCGGACAGGATGAACACCGGGGAGCTGTTTTTT. It yields the protein CSVSDRMNTGELFF.

The sample holds many counts of this clonotype. The gene calls are TRBV6-1 and TRBJ1-5; maybe TRBD1 (6 bases). The CDR3 extends over 18 amino acids. The V gene's germline CDR1 is MNHNS and CDR2 SASEGT. The V end lost 4 bases, the J end lost 1 base, and 20 bases lay between the germline ends. The CDR3 protein is CASSGRDTNRISNQPQHF. DNA of the CDR3: TGTGCCAGCAGTGGCCGGGACACCAACCGAATAAGCAATCAGCCCCAGCATTTT.

The CDR3 loop is CATNRDYNSPLHF. The CDR3 coding sequence is TGTGCCACAAACAGAGACTATAATTCACCCCTCCACTTT. The chain uses TRBV10-3 and TRBJ1-6; D not certain. Trimming shortened V by 10 bases and J by 3 bases, and 10 bases separated the two germline ends. From germline, CDR1 is ENHRY and CDR2 SYGVKD. This CDR3 contains 13 residues.

This clonotype has a count of ten or more. The chain links TRBV5-1 to TRBJ2-4; tentatively, D is TRBD2 (5 bases). The ends were cut back, 4 bases at V and 3 bases at J, with 17 bases in the middle. Germline CDR1 SGHRS, CDR2 YFSETQ. This CDR3 spans 16 amino acids. The CDR3 reads CASSAREFAGKNIQYF. CDR3 nucleotides: TGCGCCAGCAGCGCCCGGGAATTTGCGGGCAAAAACATTCAGTACTTC.

This clonotype was detected ten times or more. The junction departs from the called germline gene at one end, perhaps through a read error. V gene TRBV20-1 combines with J gene TRBJ1-6; TRBD1 matches at 8 bases. Germline V gene sequence: CDR1 DFQATT, CDR2 SNEGSKA (reference sequence). The CDR3 extends over 13 amino acids. CDR3 DNA sequence: TGCAGTGCGAGAGGACAGGGAAGTTCACCCCTCCACTTT. This gives the protein CSARGQGSSPLHF.

This clonotype was observed a few times. This chain uses TRBV20-1 with TRBJ2-4, with TRBD1 matching 9 bases. The germline gives CDR1 DFQATT, CDR2 SNEGSKA (reference sequence). CDR3 length equals 13 residues. Germline trimming cut 5 bases from V and 7 bases from J; bases unmatched to any gene: 6. The CDR3 region has the DNA TGCAGTGCTCCGGACAGGGGAAATAACATTCAGTACTTC. Translating gives CSAPDRGNNIQYF.

V usage is TRBV12-3 or TRBV12-4 and J usage is TRBJ2-7, with 8 bases identical to TRBD1. This CDR3 comprises 17 residues. J was trimmed by 0 bases and V by 5 bases; bases with no gene match: 12. The CDR3 sequence is CASSPPSRTGSSYEQYF. The CDR3 coding sequence is TGTGCCAGCAGTCCGCCCAGCAGGACAGGGAGCTCCTACGAGCAGTACTTC.

This clonotype was seen many times. The chain is built from TRBV6-5 and TRBJ2-7, with 7 bases aligning to TRBD1. V trimming: 5 bases; J trimming: 3 bases; junction bases outside the gene matches: 4. The CDR3 contains 13 residues. The germline CDR1 and CDR2 sequences are MNHEY and SVGAGI. Here the CDR3 DNA reads TGTGCCAGCAGTCCGGGACAGAACTACGAGCAGTACTTC. As protein: CASSPGQNYEQYF.

This clonotype has at least ten counts. J is TRBJ1-1 and V is TRBV5-1, with D perhaps matching TRBD1 (6 bases). V lost 3 bases and J lost 2, with 11 bases in between. The length of the CDR3 is 14 residues. CDR1 is SGHRS and CDR2 is YFSETQ in the germline V gene. The CDR3 DNA follows: TGCGCCAGCAGCTACGGACAGTGTAACACTGAAGCTTTCTTT. Translating gives CASSYGQCNTEAFF.

This clonotype was observed many times. This chain joins TRBV5-1 and TRBJ2-7, with 11 bases lining up with TRBD1. Germline V lookup: CDR1 SGHRS, CDR2 YFSETQ. There are 14 residues in the CDR3. The V gene end was trimmed by 5 bases and the J gene end by 6 bases; junction bases not matched to a gene: 7. The DNA of the CDR3 is TGCGCCAGCAGTCGGGACAGGGGGTCTGCCGAGCAGTACTTC. Residues: CASSRDRGSAEQYF.